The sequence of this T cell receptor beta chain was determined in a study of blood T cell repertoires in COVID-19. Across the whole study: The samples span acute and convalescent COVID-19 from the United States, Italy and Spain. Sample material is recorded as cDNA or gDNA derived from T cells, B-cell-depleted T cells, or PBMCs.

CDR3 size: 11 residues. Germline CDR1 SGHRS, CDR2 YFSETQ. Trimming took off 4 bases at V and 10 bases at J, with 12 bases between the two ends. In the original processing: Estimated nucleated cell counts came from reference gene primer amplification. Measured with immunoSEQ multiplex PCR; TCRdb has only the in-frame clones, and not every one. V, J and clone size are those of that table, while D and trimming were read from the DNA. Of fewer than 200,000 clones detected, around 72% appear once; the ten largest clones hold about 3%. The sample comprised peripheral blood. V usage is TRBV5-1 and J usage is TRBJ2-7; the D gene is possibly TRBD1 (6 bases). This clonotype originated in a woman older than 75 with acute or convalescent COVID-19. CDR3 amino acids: CASSAAGDQYF. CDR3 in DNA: TGCGCCAGCAGCGCCGCAGGGGACCAGTACTTC.